Each of the 30 T cell receptor beta chains below was sequenced from the same sample in a study of blood T cell repertoires in COVID-19 (dated by TCRdb to 2018 to 2021). The method was the immunoSEQ multiplex PCR assay. The clones in this table, taken by TCRdb from immuneACCESS, are in-frame only. Not every clone is retained; where verified, under half of the shortfall comes from an unresolved V gene, and the cause of the rest is unknown. The sample yields 200,000 to 250,000 clones; around 90% were counted once. The ten largest clones add up to around 15% of the sample. The specimen was PBMCs or T cells enriched from blood (not recorded which). These receptors were obtained from a man under 40 who had been exposed to COVID-19.

This rearrangement joins TRBV4-1 to TRBJ2-4; 10 positions agree with TRBD1. Per germline, CDR1 MGHRA and CDR2 YSYEKL. The CDR3 is 20 amino acids. The junction had 13 bases not matched to a gene; V was cut back by 0 bases and J by 2 bases. Here the CDR3 reads CASSQDGQGGIRGSKNIQYF. CDR3 nucleotides: TGCGCCAGCAGCCAAGATGGACAGGGGGGAATCAGAGGGTCCAAAAACATTCAGTACTTC.

This chain connects TRBV19 to TRBJ1-5; tentative D call: TRBD1 (6 bases). The germline V gene encodes CDR1 LNHDA and CDR2 SQIVND (reference sequence). The CDR3 length is 16 residues. V lost 6 bases and J 5 bases, leaving 20 bases between the germline ends. CDR3 amino acids: CASRGRATGFDQPQHF. CDR3 DNA: TGTGCCAGTAGAGGACGGGCAACAGGGTTCGATCAGCCCCAGCATTTT.

The chain is built from TRBV7-2 and TRBJ1-4; perhaps TRBD1 as D (6 bases). V lost 2 bases and J 4 bases, leaving 17 bases between the germline ends. The germline gives CDR1 SGHTA, CDR2 FQGNSA. CDR3 length equals 17 residues. CDR3 loop: CASSLLGGAQGNEKLFF. Here the CDR3 DNA reads TGTGCCAGCAGCTTATTGGGGGGGGCGCAGGGTAATGAAAAACTGTTTTTT.

CDR3 DNA sequence: TGCGCCAGCAGCCAAGATTTACCCCCTATTTACAATGAGCAGTTCTTC. Protein product: CASSQDLPPIYNEQFF. The J gene is TRBJ2-1, the V gene TRBV4-3; D gene unclear. The CDR3 runs 16 residues. Germline CDR1 reads LGHNA; CDR2 reads YSLEER. V was pared by 0 bases and J by 4 bases, with 13 bases between.

CDR3 in DNA: TGCAGCGTTGGAGCAGACATCCGTGGCTACACCTTC. Translation: CSVGADIRGYTF. J is TRBJ1-2 and V is TRBV29-1; D ambiguous. The CDR3 contains 12 residues. Trimming shortened V by 4 bases and J by 7 bases, and 13 bases separated the two germline ends. The germline V gene has CDR1 SQVTM and CDR2 ANQGSEA.

The J gene is TRBJ2-7, the V gene TRBV6-5, with TRBD2 matching 10 bases. CDR3 length equals 15 residues. From germline, CDR1 is MNHEY and CDR2 SVGAGI. Unmatched junction bases numbered 5, after V lost 5 bases and J lost 1 base. Here the CDR3 reads CASSLAGDLSYEQYF. CDR3 nucleotide sequence: TGTGCCAGCAGTCTAGCGGGGGATTTATCCTACGAGCAGTACTTC.

The V call is TRBV4-2, the J call TRBJ1-5; the match to TRBD1 covers 8 bases. Looked up from germline, CDR1 is LGHNA and CDR2 is YNFKEQ. V lost 0 bases to trimming and J lost 7 bases; unmatched junction nucleotides: 8. There are 16 residues in the CDR3. The CDR3 nucleotides are TGTGCCAGCAGCCAAGACCTCCAGGGGGCACGGCAGCCCCAGCATTTT. It specifies CASSQDLQGARQPQHF.

V is TRBV29-1 and J is TRBJ2-3, with TRBD1 as a possible D gene (6 bases). The CDR3 is 15 amino acids. Germline V lookup: CDR1 SQVTM, CDR2 ANQGSEA. Trimming left V 0 bases short and J 1 base short, with 11 bases between. DNA for the CDR3: TGCAGCGTTGAAGATACGAACAGGGGCACAGATACGCAGTATTTT. Amino acid sequence: CSVEDTNRGTDTQYF.

The chain is built from TRBV18 and TRBJ1-1; the D gene is possibly TRBD1 (5 bases). The ends were cut back, 0 bases at V and 8 bases at J, with 19 bases in the middle. CDR3 length: 16 residues. CDR1 KGHSH and CDR2 LQKENI come from the germline V gene. The CDR3 spells CASSPPVALGGDEAFF. The CDR3 region has the DNA TGTGCCAGCTCACCACCGGTGGCTTTGGGAGGGGACGAAGCTTTCTTT.

The chain joins TRBV7-9 to TRBJ2-2; D not certain. V shed 3 bases and J shed 2 bases, with 13 bases lying between them. The CDR3 length is 16 residues. Looked up from germline, CDR1 is SEHNR and CDR2 is FQNEAQ (reference sequence). The CDR3: CASSFLERFNTGELFF. CDR3 sequence (DNA): TGTGCCAGCAGCTTCTTGGAGAGATTTAACACCGGGGAGCTGTTTTTT.

The V call is TRBV29-1, the J call TRBJ2-3, with TRBD1 matching 9 bases. Per the germline V gene, CDR1 is SQVTM and CDR2 is ANQGSEA. This CDR3 has 15 residues. Unmatched junction bases numbered 7, after V lost 3 bases and J lost 3 bases. CDR3 sequence (DNA): TGCAGCGTTGATAGCGCCGGGACAGGGACAGATACGCAGTATTTT. This sequence encodes CSVDSAGTGTDTQYF.

The V gene is TRBV9, the J gene TRBJ1-1; TRBD1 is a possible D gene (5 bases). The V end was cut by 3 bases, the J end by 4 bases, with 10 bases between. CDR1 is SGDLS, CDR2 YYNGEE, per germline. This CDR3 is built from 13 residues. This CDR3 is CASSGWGVTEAFF. CDR3 DNA: TGTGCCAGCAGCGGGTGGGGGGTCACTGAAGCTTTCTTT.

The chain carries TRBV18 and TRBJ1-1; no reliable D call. Germline V gene data show CDR1 as KGHSH and CDR2 as LQKENI. The CDR3 covers 16 residues. Trimming left V 1 base short and J 5 bases short, with 17 bases between. In DNA, the CDR3 is TGTGCCAGCTCACCACTTGGAGGCAGTACAAGGACTGAAGCTTTCTTT. Translation gives CASSPLGGSTRTEAFF.

This clone was seen just once. The V gene is TRBV14, the J gene TRBJ1-2, with 7 nucleotides matching TRBD1. The CDR3 is 14 amino acids. The germline gives CDR1 SGHDN, CDR2 FVKESK. V shed 3 bases, J shed 7 bases, and the junction held 8 bases outside the gene matches. The CDR3 is CASSHPGGHPGYTF. CDR3 nucleotides: TGTGCCAGCAGCCATCCAGGGGGTCATCCTGGCTACACCTTC.

The table lists this clone with a count of one. The chain has TRBV16 and TRBJ2-4; D is uncertain. Germline V CDR1 and CDR2: KGHSY, FQNENV. CDR3 length: 15 residues. V lost 0 bases to trimming and J lost 1 base, with 7 bases between them. This chain's CDR3 is CASSQSTGAKNIQYF. The CDR3 nucleotides read TGTGCCAGCAGCCAATCGACCGGGGCCAAAAACATTCAGTACTTC.

The chain joins TRBV5-6 to TRBJ1-6; D remains ambiguous. Deletions cut 2 bases from V and 5 bases from J, with 11 bases between. The CDR3 has 15 residues. The germline CDR1 and CDR2 sequences are SGHDT and YYEEEE. CDR3 sequence (DNA): TGTGCCAGCAGCTTACCGAGTCCGGATAATTCACCCCTCCACTTT. This translates into CASSLPSPDNSPLHF.

The CDR3 DNA is TGTGCCAGCAGCCCAGGTCGGGTGACAGGGGGCAATCAGCCCCAGCATTTT. It encodes CASSPGRVTGGNQPQHF. The chain links TRBV11-2 to TRBJ1-5; 8 nucleotides match TRBD1. The CDR3 spans 17 residues. CDR1 is SGHAT, CDR2 FQNNGV, per germline. V dropped 5 bases and J dropped 2; count of bases not matched to a gene: 11.

The chain joins TRBV28 to TRBJ2-5, with D possibly TRBD2 on 6 matching bases. The germline V gene encodes CDR1 MDHEN and CDR2 SYDVKM. The CDR3 length is 11 residues. V was shortened by 8 bases and J by 9 bases, with 13 bases between the two germline ends. The CDR3, as DNA: TGTGCCAGCGAGGGTTGGGGGGCCCAGTACTTC. Protein sequence: CASEGWGAQYF.

The chain uses TRBV29-1 and TRBJ2-1, with TRBD1 matching over 10 bases. CDR3 length: 14 amino acids. With V trimmed by 1 base and J by 8 bases, 5 bases remained unmatched. The germline V gene has CDR1 SQVTM and CDR2 ANQGSEA. In DNA, the CDR3 is TGCAGCGTTGAAGGGACAGGGGGTCAGGATGAGCAGTTCTTC. Amino acid sequence: CSVEGTGGQDEQFF.

At least ten counts were recorded for this clone. The chain has TRBV10-1 and TRBJ1-5; D is uncertain. Per the germline V gene, CDR1 is WNHNN and CDR2 is SYGVQD (reference sequence). The CDR3 is made up of 10 amino acids. V shed 7 bases and J shed 6 bases, with 4 bases lying between them. The CDR3 here is CASTLQPQHF. DNA of the CDR3: TGCGCCAGCACCCTTCAGCCCCAGCATTTT.

This sequence joins TRBV3-1 (or the pseudogene TRBV3-2) and TRBJ2-3, with D hard to call. CDR1 is LGHDT and CDR2 is YNNKEL in the germline V gene (reference sequence). Trimming took off 5 bases at V and 6 bases at J, with 15 bases between the two ends. This CDR3 contains 14 residues. Here the CDR3 DNA reads TGTGCCAGCAGCTCTTCGAGCCCCCCGGATACGCAGTATTTT. This encodes CASSSSSPPDTQYF.

The chain uses TRBV5-4 and TRBJ1-2; weak D call: TRBD1 (5 bases). Germline loops: CDR1 SGHNT, CDR2 YYREEE (reference sequence). The CDR3 is made up of 14 amino acids. The V end was cut by 2 bases, the J end by 1 base, with 9 bases between. This CDR3 reads CASSFDRFNYGYTF. The CDR3 nucleotides read TGTGCCAGCAGCTTCGACAGATTTAACTATGGCTACACCTTC.

This clone was recorded once. V gene TRBV11-2 combines with J gene TRBJ2-5, with TRBD2 matching over 8 bases. The junction had 10 bases not matched to a gene; V was cut back by 5 bases and J by 2 bases. The CDR3 spans 16 residues. CDR1 is SGHAT, CDR2 FQNNGV, per germline. For the CDR3, the DNA is TGTGCCAGCAGCGAAAGGGGCGGGGGGTTGCAAGAGACCCAGTACTTC. This translates into CASSERGGGLQETQYF.

Turning to this clone: At one end the junction does not follow the germline gene, possibly because of a read error. This chain links TRBV7-9 with TRBJ2-1, with 10 bases aligning to TRBD2. The CDR3 consists of 15 residues. CDR1 is SEHNR and CDR2 is FQNEAQ in the germline V gene (reference sequence). The CDR3, as DNA: TGTGCCAGCAGCATAGCGGGGGGTGCCTACAATGAGCAGTTCTTC. It translates to CASSIAGGAYNEQFF.

The V gene is TRBV10-3, the J gene TRBJ2-7, with 16 nucleotides matching TRBD2. V dropped 3 bases and J dropped 6; count of bases not matched to a gene: 14. Germline loops: CDR1 ENHRY, CDR2 SYGVKD. The CDR3 consists of 19 residues. This CDR3 reads CAISDTRLGLAGGPSEQYF. In DNA, the CDR3 is TGTGCCATCAGTGACACTCGGCTGGGACTAGCGGGGGGGCCCTCCGAGCAGTACTTC.

This chain connects TRBV12-5 to TRBJ1-5; 7 bases are shared with TRBD1. CDR1 is LGHNT and CDR2 is FRNRAP in the germline V gene. V shed 6 bases, J shed 6 bases, and the junction held 5 bases outside the gene matches. This CDR3 spans 13 amino acids. CDR3 coding DNA: TGTGCTAGTGGGCTAGGGGGCGGTCAGCCCCAGCATTTT. Translating it yields CASGLGGGQPQHF. The whole variable domain, filled in from reference TRBV12-5 and TRBJ1-5, reads DARVTQTPRHKVTEMGQEVTMRCQPILGHNTVFWYRQTMMQGLELLAYFRNRAPLDDSGMPKDRFSAEMPDATLATLKIQPSEPRDSAVYFCASGLGGGQPQHFGDGTRLSIL.

The chain employs TRBV20-1 and TRBJ1-2, with D tentatively TRBD1 (5 bases). The length of the CDR3 is 10 residues. CDR1 and CDR2 (germline): DFQATT, SNEGSKA (reference sequence). Trimming shortened V by 8 bases and J by 6 bases, and 10 bases separated the two germline ends. CDR3 DNA sequence: TGCAGTCTTCCGGGGGATGGCTACACCTTC. Translated, it gives CSLPGDGYTF.

CDR3 amino acids: CASSPRGTEAFF. For the CDR3, the DNA is TGTGCCAGCAGCCCAAGGGGTACTGAAGCTTTCTTT. The chain links TRBV9 to TRBJ1-1; D is possibly TRBD1 (5 bases). The CDR3 loop spans 12 amino acids. V lost 4 bases and J lost 5, with 9 bases in between. Germline CDR1 and CDR2: SGDLS and YYNGEE.

V is TRBV5-8 and J is TRBJ1-1, with D unresolved. Germline CDR1 SGHTS, CDR2 YDEGEE. This CDR3 comprises 15 residues. V was clipped by 2 bases and J by 1 base, with 12 bases between them. CDR3 nucleotide sequence: TGTGCCAGCAGCTTAGGTCGGGCGGGGAACACTGAAGCTTTCTTT. This codes for CASSLGRAGNTEAFF.

CDR3 in amino acids: CASSIRTSGGPYYNEQFF. The CDR3 nucleotides read TGTGCCAGTAGTATCCGGACTAGCGGGGGGCCCTACTACAATGAGCAGTTCTTC. This sequence joins TRBV19 and TRBJ2-1; the match to TRBD2 covers 14 bases. The junction had 7 bases not matched to a gene; V was cut back by 3 bases and J by 3 bases. CDR3 length: 18 residues. The germline gives CDR1 LNHDA, CDR2 SQIVND (reference sequence).